This T cell receptor (beta chain) emerged from a study of response to subunit inactivated influenza vaccine. Study-wide results and caveats: Few new T cells, the authors suggested, are recruited by each seasonal influenza vaccination.

For this clonotype: Its antigen remains unidentified.

TCRdb ran MiXCR on the RT-PCR reads and lists one entry per CDR3 protein. The sample lists under 500,000 distinct CDR3 sequences; 9.5% to 13% were seen once. V lost 4 bases and J lost 3; bases outside the gene matches: 14. The CDR3 loop spans 18 amino acids. Germline values: CDR1 SGHVS, CDR2 FNYEAQ. The genes are TRBV7-6 and TRBJ2-1; TRBD2 aligns across 8 bases. The sequenced sample was PBMCs from blood, obtained around seven weeks after vaccination. This sequence originates from a man aged 50 to 60 who received an inactivated influenza vaccine. As DNA, the CDR3 is TGTGCCAGCAGCTCCCCCGTTTATAGCGGGGAACGCTACAATGAGCAGTTCTTC. Amino acid sequence: CASSSPVYSGERYNEQFF.